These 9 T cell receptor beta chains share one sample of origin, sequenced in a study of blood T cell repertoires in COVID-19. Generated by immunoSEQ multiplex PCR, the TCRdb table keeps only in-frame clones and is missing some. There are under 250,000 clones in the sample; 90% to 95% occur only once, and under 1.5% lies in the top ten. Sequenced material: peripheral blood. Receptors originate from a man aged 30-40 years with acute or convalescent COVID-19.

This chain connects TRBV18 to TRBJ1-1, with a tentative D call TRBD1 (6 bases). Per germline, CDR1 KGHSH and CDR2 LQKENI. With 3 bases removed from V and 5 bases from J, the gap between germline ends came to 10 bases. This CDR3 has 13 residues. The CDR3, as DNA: TGTGCCAGCTCACCCGGGGGGCTGACTGAAGCTTTCTTT. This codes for CASSPGGLTEAFF. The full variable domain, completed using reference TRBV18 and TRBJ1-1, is NAGVMQNPRHLVRRRGQEARLRCSPMKGHSHVYWYRQLPEEGLKFMVYLQKENIIDESGMPKERFSAEFPKEGPSILRIQQVVRGDSAAYFCASSPGGLTEAFFGQGTRLTVV.

CDR3 region: CAISSIGRDTIGYTF. For the CDR3, the DNA is TGTGCCATCAGTAGTATAGGCCGGGATACTATCGGCTACACCTTC. The rearrangement uses TRBV10-3 and TRBJ1-2; no reliable D call. Looked up from germline, CDR1 is ENHRY and CDR2 is SYGVKD. This CDR3 comprises 15 residues. The V end lost 5 bases, the J end lost 8 bases, and 21 bases lay between the germline ends.

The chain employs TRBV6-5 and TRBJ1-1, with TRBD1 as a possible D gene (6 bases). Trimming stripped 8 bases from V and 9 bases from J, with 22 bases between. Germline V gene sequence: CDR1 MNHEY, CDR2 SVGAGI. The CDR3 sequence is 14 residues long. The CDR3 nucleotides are TGTGCCAGCGATGTTGGTTTGGTTGGGACACAAGCTTTCTTT. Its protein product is CASDVGLVGTQAFF.

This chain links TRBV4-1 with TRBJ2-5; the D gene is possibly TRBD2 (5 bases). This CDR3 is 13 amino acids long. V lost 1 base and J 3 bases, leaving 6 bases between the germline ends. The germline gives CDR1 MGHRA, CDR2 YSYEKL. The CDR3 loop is CASSQGSEETQYF. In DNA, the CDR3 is TGCGCCAGCAGCCAAGGTAGCGAAGAGACCCAGTACTTC.

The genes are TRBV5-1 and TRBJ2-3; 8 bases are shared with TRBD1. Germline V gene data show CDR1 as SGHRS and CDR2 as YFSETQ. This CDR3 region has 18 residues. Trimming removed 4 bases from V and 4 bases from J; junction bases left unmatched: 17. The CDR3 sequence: CASSPGQGGSSRADTQYF. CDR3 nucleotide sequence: TGCGCCAGCAGCCCCGGACAGGGCGGTAGTTCAAGGGCAGATACGCAGTATTTT.

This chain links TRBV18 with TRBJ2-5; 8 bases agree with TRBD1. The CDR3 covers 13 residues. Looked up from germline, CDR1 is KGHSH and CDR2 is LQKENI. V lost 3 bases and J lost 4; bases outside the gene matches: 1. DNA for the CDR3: TGTGCCAGCTCACCGGGACAGGCAGAGACCCAGTACTTC. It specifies CASSPGQAETQYF.

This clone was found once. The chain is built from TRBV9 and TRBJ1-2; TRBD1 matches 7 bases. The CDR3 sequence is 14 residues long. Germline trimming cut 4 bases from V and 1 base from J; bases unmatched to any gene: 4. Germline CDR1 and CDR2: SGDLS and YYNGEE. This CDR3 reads CASSPTGDNYGYTF. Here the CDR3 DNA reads TGTGCCAGCAGCCCTACAGGGGATAACTATGGCTACACCTTC.

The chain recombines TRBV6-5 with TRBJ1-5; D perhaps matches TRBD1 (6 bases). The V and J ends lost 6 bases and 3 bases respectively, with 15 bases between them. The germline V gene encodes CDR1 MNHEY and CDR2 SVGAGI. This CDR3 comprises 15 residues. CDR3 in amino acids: CASSSSTGFNQPQHF. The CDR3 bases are TGTGCCAGCAGCTCCTCAACAGGGTTCAATCAGCCCCAGCATTTT.

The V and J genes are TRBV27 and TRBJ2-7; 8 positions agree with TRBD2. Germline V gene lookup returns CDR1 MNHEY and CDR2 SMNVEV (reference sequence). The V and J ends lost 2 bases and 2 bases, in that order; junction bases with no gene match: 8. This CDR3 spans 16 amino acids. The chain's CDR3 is CASSLAGGRTPYEQYF. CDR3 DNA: TGTGCCAGCAGTTTAGCGGGGGGCCGTACCCCCTACGAGCAGTACTTC.